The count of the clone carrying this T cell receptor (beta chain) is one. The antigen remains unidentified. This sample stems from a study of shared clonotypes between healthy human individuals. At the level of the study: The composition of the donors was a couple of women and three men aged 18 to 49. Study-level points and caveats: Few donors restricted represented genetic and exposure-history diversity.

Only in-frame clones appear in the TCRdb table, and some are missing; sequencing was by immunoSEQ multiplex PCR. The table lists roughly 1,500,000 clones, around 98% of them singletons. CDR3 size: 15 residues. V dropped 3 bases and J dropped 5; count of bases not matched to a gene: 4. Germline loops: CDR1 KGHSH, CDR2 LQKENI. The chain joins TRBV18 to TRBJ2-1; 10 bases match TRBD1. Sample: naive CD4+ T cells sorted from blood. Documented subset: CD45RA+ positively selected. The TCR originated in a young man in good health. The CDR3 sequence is CASSPGQGVNNEQFF. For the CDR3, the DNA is TGTGCCAGCTCACCCGGACAGGGGGTAAACAATGAGCAGTTCTTC. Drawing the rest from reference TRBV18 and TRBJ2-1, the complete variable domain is NAGVMQNPRHLVRRRGQEARLRCSPMKGHSHVYWYRQLPEEGLKFMVYLQKENIIDESGMPKERFSAEFPKEGPSILRIQQVVRGDSAAYFCASSPGQGVNNEQFFGPGTRLTVL.